This record looks at one TCR beta chain sequence and its context. There are 16 residues in the CDR3. V lost 3 bases and J lost 8; bases outside the gene matches: 9. From germline, CDR1 is SGHNT and CDR2 YENEEA. Original data processing: It was from reference gene primer amplification that nucleated cell counts were estimated. TCRdb's copy holds only in-frame clones and misses some; the assay was immunoSEQ multiplex PCR. Clonal size and the V and J genes are those of that table, whereas D and trimming came from the DNA. The sample includes around 150,000 clones, 80% to 95% seen only once; the top ten take about 4.8%. The source of the sample is a study of blood T cell repertoires in COVID-19. Background on the study: Sources were T cells, B-cell-depleted T cells, or PBMCs; the material itself was cDNA or gDNA.

The chain is built from TRBV11-3 and TRBJ2-1, with 11 bases matching TRBD1. Sequencing was done on a sample of peripheral blood. This receptor was identified in a young man with COVID-19, enrolled during active disease. CDR3 in DNA: TGTGCCAGCAGCTTCGGACAGGGGGCGCTTGGCCATGAGCAGTTCTTC. It is translated as CASSFGQGALGHEQFF.